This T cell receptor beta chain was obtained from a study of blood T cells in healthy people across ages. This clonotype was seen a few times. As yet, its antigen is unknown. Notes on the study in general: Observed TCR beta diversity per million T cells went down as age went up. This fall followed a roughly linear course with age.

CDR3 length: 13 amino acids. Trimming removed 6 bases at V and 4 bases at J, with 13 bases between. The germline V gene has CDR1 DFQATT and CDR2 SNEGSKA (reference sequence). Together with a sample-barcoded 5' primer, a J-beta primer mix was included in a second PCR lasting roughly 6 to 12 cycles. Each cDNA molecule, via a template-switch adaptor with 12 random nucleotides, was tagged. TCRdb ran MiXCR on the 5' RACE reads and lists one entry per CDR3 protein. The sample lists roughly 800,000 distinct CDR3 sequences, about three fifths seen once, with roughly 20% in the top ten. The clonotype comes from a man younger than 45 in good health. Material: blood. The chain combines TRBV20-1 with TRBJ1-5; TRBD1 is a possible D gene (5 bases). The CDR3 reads CSALPGVNQPQHF. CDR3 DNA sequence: TGCAGTGCCCTTCCGGGGGTTAATCAGCCCCAGCATTTT.